This TCR beta chain is drawn from a study of T cells in Graves' hyperthyroidism and ophthalmopathy. This clonotype was seen more than once but under ten times. Amplification of TCR beta CDR3 regions was performed using RNA transcripts as template. During a first-round RT-PCR of the TCR CDR3, the HTBI primer set was used. TCRdb itself ran the multiplex PCR reads through MiXCR, one entry per CDR3 protein. The repertoire holds under 550,000 distinct CDR3 sequences, just under 20% seen once, with about 45% in the top ten. Germline V gene lookup returns CDR1 LNHDA and CDR2 SQIVND (reference sequence). V lost 3 bases, J lost 1 base, and 12 bases lay in between. CDR3 length: 15 amino acids.

J is TRBJ2-5 and V is TRBV19; perhaps TRBD2 as D (6 bases). The specimen sequenced was blood. This receptor was obtained from a man aged 40-55 years with Graves' ophthalmopathy. DNA of the CDR3: TGTGCCAGTAGTATGGTACAGGAGGGCCAAGAGACCCAGTACTTC. Protein product: CASSMVQEGQETQYF.